The text below deals with one T cell receptor beta chain. Antigen specificity is unknown. From the reads, TCRdb called clonotypes with MiXCR, one entry per CDR3 protein. The sample yields some 590,000 distinct CDR3 sequences, about 40% seen once. These data are taken from a study of T cell repertoires in cytomegalovirus infection. At the level of the study: Public TCR beta signatures indicated both CMV infection and matching HLA type. Study-wide findings and caveats: There were carriers of CMV plus the relevant HLA, and cumulative public TCR beta family frequency identified them.

CDR3 length: 18 amino acids. With 0 bases clipped from V and 3 bases from J, the junction kept 7 bases outside the gene matches. The germline gives CDR1 MNHEY, CDR2 SVGAGI. The sequences come from cultured PBMCs, collected from culture after CMV antigen stimulation. This chain joins TRBV6-5 and TRBJ2-7, with 14 positions matching TRBD2. The receptor was derived from a human donor in good health (CMV status not recorded). Some clones in this sample may be carry-over from other donors' samples. In DNA, the CDR3 is TGTGCCAGCAGTTACTCGCGGGGGACTAGCGGGAGCGACTACGAGCAGTACTTC. This sequence encodes CASSYSRGTSGSDYEQYF.